These T cell receptor beta chains were read from a single sample in a study of T cells in Graves' hyperthyroidism and ophthalmopathy. TCRdb ran MiXCR on the multiplex PCR reads and lists one entry per CDR3 protein. The sample holds 530,000 or so distinct CDR3 sequences; 40% to 55% are singletons and the top ten take 7.5% to 8.5%. The sample was peripheral blood or thyroid tissue (not recorded which). The receptors come from a woman under 30 with Graves' hyperthyroidism. Both conserved end residues are part of each CDR3. The order of the fields is clone size, V gene, J gene, D gene, CDR3 DNA, CDR3 protein. D genes are given only for firm matches. The listing skips clone size in some rows; elsewhere it reads once, few, many or a size class.

abundance: -
v_gene: TRBV29-1
j_gene: TRBJ2-5
d_gene: -
CDR3nt: TGCAGCGCCGTTCCACAGGGCAAGGAGACCCAGTACTTC
CDR3aa: CSAVPQGKETQYF

abundance: -
v_gene: TRBV7-8
j_gene: TRBJ2-7
d_gene: TRBD2
CDR3nt: TGTGCCAGCAGCCGGACTAGCGCGTTTTTGTACGAGCAGTACTTC
CDR3aa: CASSRTSAFLYEQYF

abundance: many
v_gene: TRBV29-1
j_gene: TRBJ1-2
d_gene: TRBD1
CDR3nt: TGCAGCTCGGATGGGACAGTACGTAGTGGCTACACCTTC
CDR3aa: CSSDGTVRSGYTF

abundance: many
v_gene: TRBV2
j_gene: TRBJ2-7
d_gene: -
CDR3nt: TGTGCCAGCCGTTTGGACGGGACCTACGAGCAGTACTTC
CDR3aa: CASRLDGTYEQYF

abundance: -
v_gene: TRBV6-5
j_gene: TRBJ2-5
d_gene: -
CDR3nt: TGTGCCAGCAGTTCGTACAGGGAGTGGGGCTTAGCGGAGACCCAGTACTTC
CDR3aa: CASSSYREWGLAETQYF

abundance: -
v_gene: TRBV20-1
j_gene: TRBJ2-2
d_gene: TRBD2
CDR3nt: TGCAGTGCTAGGCCCGGGACTAGCGGGGAGCTGTTTTTT
CDR3aa: CSARPGTSGELFF

abundance: -
v_gene: TRBV24-1
j_gene: TRBJ2-7
d_gene: -
CDR3nt: TGTGCCACCCCAAGGGGGGATTACGAGCAGTACTTC
CDR3aa: CATPRGDYEQYF

abundance: -
v_gene: TRBV7-4
j_gene: TRBJ1-6
d_gene: TRBD1
CDR3nt: TGTGCCAGCAGCTCAGGGGGCGAGAATTCACCCCTCCACTTT
CDR3aa: CASSSGGENSPLHF

abundance: many
v_gene: TRBV14
j_gene: TRBJ2-2
d_gene: -
CDR3nt: TGTGCCAGCAGCCACCCTGGACCCCCGGGCGCCGGGGAGCTGTTTTTT
CDR3aa: CASSHPGPPGAGELFF

abundance: many
v_gene: TRBV20-1
j_gene: TRBJ2-7
d_gene: TRBD2
CDR3nt: TGCAGTGCTAGAGATCGGCAGACTAGCCGCCTCTACGAGCAGTACTTC
CDR3aa: CSARDRQTSRLYEQYF

abundance: -
v_gene: TRBV10-3
j_gene: TRBJ2-6
d_gene: TRBD2
CDR3nt: TGTGCCATCAGTGCGGGGGGTGGACCCTCTGGGGCCAACGTCCTGACTTTC
CDR3aa: CAISAGGGPSGANVLTF

abundance: few
v_gene: TRBV20-1
j_gene: TRBJ2-3
d_gene: -
CDR3nt: TGCAGTGCTATGGACAGCGAAAGCACAGATACGCAGTATTTT
CDR3aa: CSAMDSESTDTQYF

abundance: -
v_gene: TRBV20-1
j_gene: TRBJ2-7
d_gene: TRBD2
CDR3nt: TGCAGTGCTGCCCTAGCGGGATACAACGAGCAGTACTTC
CDR3aa: CSAALAGYNEQYF

abundance: -
v_gene: TRBV7-9
j_gene: TRBJ1-2
d_gene: -
CDR3nt: TGTGCCAGCGGAGGAACTCGGGATAGCTCCTATGGCTGCACCTTC
CDR3aa: CASGGTRDSSYGCTF

abundance: many
v_gene: TRBV27
j_gene: TRBJ1-5
d_gene: -
CDR3nt: TGTGCCAGCAGCTTAAGCCGGATTCAGCCCCAGCATTTT
CDR3aa: CASSLSRIQPQHF

abundance: -
v_gene: TRBV25-1
j_gene: TRBJ2-7
d_gene: TRBD2
CDR3nt: TGTGCCAGCAGCGCCGAGCTAGCGGGAGACCACGAGCAGTACTTC
CDR3aa: CASSAELAGDHEQYF

abundance: -
v_gene: TRBV18
j_gene: TRBJ1-5
d_gene: -
CDR3nt: TGTGCCAGCCCACGCACAGCATCGGGCAATCAGCCCCAGCATTTT
CDR3aa: CASPRTASGNQPQHF

abundance: many
v_gene: TRBV2
j_gene: TRBJ1-1
d_gene: -
CDR3nt: TGTGCCAGCAGTGAGTCATTCGTAGGGACTGAAGCTTTCTTT
CDR3aa: CASSESFVGTEAFF

abundance: many
v_gene: TRBV5-1
j_gene: TRBJ2-5
d_gene: -
CDR3nt: TGCACCAGCAGCTTACAGGGACAAGAGACCCAGTACTTC
CDR3aa: CTSSLQGQETQYF

abundance: -
v_gene: TRBV11-2
j_gene: TRBJ2-5
d_gene: TRBD2
CDR3nt: TGTGCCAGCAGCTATCCCACGGGGGGATTGGAGACCCAGTACTTC
CDR3aa: CASSYPTGGLETQYF

abundance: many
v_gene: TRBV20-1
j_gene: TRBJ1-1
d_gene: -
CDR3nt: TGCAGTGCTAGAGATGGGGACGGACGGGCTTTCTTT
CDR3aa: CSARDGDGRAFF

abundance: -
v_gene: TRBV18
j_gene: TRBJ2-6
d_gene: -
CDR3nt: TGTGCCAGCTCTCTCCCTCTGGCTGGGGCCAGCGTCCTGACTTTC
CDR3aa: CASSLPLAGASVLTF

abundance: -
v_gene: TRBV12-3/TRBV12-4
j_gene: TRBJ1-4
d_gene: -
CDR3nt: TGTGCCAGCAGTGCCGGGACTCTCAATGGGAAACTGTTTTTT
CDR3aa: CASSAGTLNGKLFF